The rows below give T cell receptor beta chains drawn from one sample of a study of cytomegalovirus exposure and HLA in healthy donors. Method: immunoSEQ multiplex PCR; TCRdb's copy keeps in-frame clones and lacks some. The profile shows about 78,000 clones, 90% to 96% of them singletons. Input material: PBMCs. The receptors derive from a man aged 18 to 30 in good health and CMV-seropositive. Both conserved end residues are part of each CDR3. A D gene is named only where the DNA matches it firmly. The size of a clone is reported for some rows only, either as once, few or many, or as a class for expanded clones.

TGTGCCAGCAGTGAACGCAGGGGTACAGACGGCTACACCTTC	CASSERRGTDGYTF	NA	TRBV2	TRBJ1-2	NA
TGTGCCAGCACCCTCCCGGGACTAGCCGATAGGAATGAGCAGTTCTTC	CASTLPGLADRNEQFF	NA	TRBV18	TRBJ2-1	TRBD2
TGCAGTGCTCACCTCAGAGAGACCCAGTACTTC	CSAHLRETQYF	NA	TRBV20-1	TRBJ2-5	NA
TGTGCCAGCAGGGTAGGGGGCGAAGAGACCCAGTACTTC	CASRVGGEETQYF	NA	TRBV6-5	TRBJ2-5	TRBD1
TGTGCCAGCAGCTCCCCACTAGCGGGAGGAGTCAATGAGCAGTTCTTC	CASSSPLAGGVNEQFF	NA	TRBV5-6	TRBJ2-1	TRBD2
TGTGCCAGCAGCTCGCGGGACAGCAACACTGAAGCTTTCTTT	CASSSRDSNTEAFF	NA	TRBV7-6	TRBJ1-1	TRBD1
TGTGCCAGCAGCTTAGTCGGTCAGCCCCAGCATTTT	CASSLVGQPQHF	NA	TRBV7-9	TRBJ1-5	NA
TGCGCCAGCAGCTTGGGGGCAGGGTCGAACACTGAAGCTTTCTTT	CASSLGAGSNTEAFF	once	TRBV5-1	TRBJ1-1	NA
TGCAGCGGCCGCGGGGGATCGGAGACCCAGTACTTC	CSGRGGSETQYF	once	TRBV29-1	TRBJ2-5	TRBD2
TGTGCCATCGGGACTAGCAGCACAGATACGCAGTATTTT	CAIGTSSTDTQYF	NA	TRBV10-3	TRBJ2-3	TRBD2
TGTGCCACCAGCAGAGAGGGGGGTGGGTCCTACAATGAGCAGTTCTTC	CATSREGGGSYNEQFF	NA	TRBV15	TRBJ2-1	NA
TGTGCCAGCTGGACAGGGGCTGGCTACACCTTC	CASWTGAGYTF	NA	TRBV6-5	TRBJ1-2	TRBD1
TGTGCCAGCTCACCGGTGCTACTAGCGGCCGACAATGAGCAGTTCTTC	CASSPVLLAADNEQFF	NA	TRBV18	TRBJ2-1	TRBD2
TGCGCCAGCACCCAAGGGCGGGAAGGGGAGACCCAGTACTTC	CASTQGREGETQYF	NA	TRBV5-1	TRBJ2-5	NA
TGTGCCAGCAGTGTCACAGGGGACGAGCAGTACTTC	CASSVTGDEQYF	NA	TRBV6-1	TRBJ2-7	TRBD1
TGTGCCTGGAGTCAAATAAGGGGGGGCCGAGTCACTGAAGCTTTCTTT	CAWSQIRGGRVTEAFF	NA	TRBV30	TRBJ1-1	NA
TGTGCCAGCGTCTATATCAGCGCTAGCGGATACGAGCAGTACTTC	CASVYISASGYEQYF	NA	TRBV27	TRBJ2-7	TRBD2
TGTGCCAGCAGTTCCTTCTACCTTTATGGCTACACCTTC	CASSSFYLYGYTF	NA	TRBV6-6	TRBJ1-2	NA
TGCGCCAGCAGCCGGCGGCCCGGGACTAGCCGCCTTGCCACAGATACGCAGTATTTT	CASSRRPGTSRLATDTQYF	NA	TRBV4-1	TRBJ2-3	TRBD2
TGTGCCAGCAGCCCCACAGGTCTCTCCGAAAAACTGTTTTTT	CASSPTGLSEKLFF	NA	TRBV9	TRBJ1-4	NA
TGTGCCAGCAGCCCACTCTACGAGCAGTACTTC	CASSPLYEQYF	NA	TRBV7-9	TRBJ2-7	NA
TGTGCCAGCAGCGGGGAGAGAACCCCGAACACCGGGGAGCTGTTTTTT	CASSGERTPNTGELFF	NA	TRBV7-9	TRBJ2-2	NA
TGTGCCAGCAGCCGGGGGAACACTGAAGCTTTCTTT	CASSRGNTEAFF	NA	TRBV27	TRBJ1-1	NA
TGTGCCAGCAGTTTCTCTAGCGGGGACTACAATGAGCAGTTCTTC	CASSFSSGDYNEQFF	NA	TRBV6-6	TRBJ2-1	TRBD2
TGTGCCTGGAGCGGCAGGAGGGGAAATAGGTCTGGGGCCAACGTCCTGACTTTC	CAWSGRRGNRSGANVLTF	NA	TRBV30	TRBJ2-6	NA
TGTGCCAGTAGCCCCGGACAGAACACTGAAGCTTTCTTT	CASSPGQNTEAFF	once	TRBV19	TRBJ1-1	NA
TGCGCCAGCAGCGCCGGGACAGAGATAGATACGCAGTATTTT	CASSAGTEIDTQYF	NA	TRBV5-1	TRBJ2-3	TRBD1
TGTGCCAGCAGCGCCCAGGGTGCAGGCGGCTACACCTTC	CASSAQGAGGYTF	NA	TRBV9	TRBJ1-2	NA
TGTGCCAGCAGCTTCGGAGGGATGGGCACAGATACGCAGTATTTT	CASSFGGMGTDTQYF	NA	TRBV5-6	TRBJ2-3	NA